The 3 T cell receptor beta chains below were found in one sample sequenced in a study of regulatory T cells in long-lasting Graves disease. Specified time point: newly diagnosed GD, antithyroid drugs for less than 3 months. Extracted PBMC RNA gave rise to the TCR library. With iRepertoire HTBI primers and Arm-PCR of CDR3 regions, TCR beta libraries were built. Each CDR3 protein gets one entry after TCRdb re-called the multiplex PCR reads with MiXCR. The sample holds some 450,000 distinct CDR3 sequences, roughly 17% seen once. The sample was also reused in another study, on T cells in Graves' hyperthyroidism and ophthalmopathy.

The sample consisted of peripheral blood mononuclear cells (PBMCs), taken at new diagnosis, from a patient treated with antithyroid drugs. The receptor set was obtained from a woman aged 25 to 39 with Graves disease.

This clonotype has only a few counts. This chain links TRBV6-5 with TRBJ1-6; D is uncertain. The CDR3 has 15 amino acids. Trimming removed 0 bases from V and 4 bases from J, with 7 bases in between. In germline, CDR1 is MNHEY, CDR2 SVGAGI. The CDR3 protein is CASSYSSVYNSPLHF. The CDR3 nucleotides are TGTGCCAGCAGTTACTCGTCGGTTTATAATTCACCCCTCCACTTT.

The sample holds many counts of this clonotype. This chain uses TRBV7-2 with TRBJ2-4; 9 nucleotides agree with TRBD1. This CDR3 is 15 amino acids long. The ends lost 4 bases at V and 7 bases at J; junction bases unmatched: 8. Looked up from germline, CDR1 is SGHTA and CDR2 is FQGNSA. CDR3 sequence (DNA): TGTGCCAGCAGCTCCCGGGACAGGGCCCGGAACATTCAGTACTTC. This gives the protein CASSSRDRARNIQYF.

This clonotype was seen more than once but under ten times. The V call is TRBV28, the J call TRBJ2-7; 9 bases agree with TRBD2. Germline lookup yields CDR1 MDHEN and CDR2 SYDVKM. Trimming cost V 1 base and J 2 bases; bases outside gene matches: 6. CDR3 size: 16 residues. For the CDR3, the DNA is TGTGCCAGCAGTTTATTTGTGACTAGCGGAGCCTACGAGCAGTACTTC. It yields the protein CASSLFVTSGAYEQYF.